This TCR beta chain emerged from a study of PD-1 blockade in classical Hodgkin lymphoma. Study in general: Patients in the cohort were put on intravenous nivolumab, 3 mg/kg every 2 weeks.

Study results and limitations: The repertoire differences lack a defined cause, possibly disease activity or prior therapy. Relapsed/refractory patients reportedly had the lowest baseline TCR diversity, below newly diagnosed patients, who were below healthy donors.

Turning to this clone: Antigen unknown.

Germline CDR1 SGHAT, CDR2 FQNNGV. The CDR3 runs to 16 residues. V was clipped by 8 bases and J by 8 bases; unmatched bases: 19. Profiling relied on immunoSEQ multiplex PCR, and the TCRdb table lists in-frame clones only, not all of them. The sample consists of 25,000 to 30,000 clones, around 77% of them appearing once. Time point in this sample: cycle 4 day 1 (C4D1), after about 6 weeks of nivolumab. Brentuximab vedotin exposure varied among the patients, all of whom had relapsed after autologous stem cell transplantation. Best overall response was complete response, partial response or progressive disease in these relapsed/refractory classical Hodgkin lymphoma patients.

The clonotype was recovered from a human donor with classical Hodgkin lymphoma. The V gene is TRBV11-2, the J gene TRBJ2-3, with 7 bases that match TRBD2. This material consisted of peripheral blood mononuclear cells (PBMCs), taken before the fourth cycle of nivolumab. Here the CDR3 DNA reads TGTGCCAGCCGCTCTCCTTTCTTGAGCGGGAACCCTACGCAGTATTTT. Its protein product is CASRSPFLSGNPTQYF.